This T cell receptor (beta chain) comes out of a study of identical twins. General study findings and limits: Beta out-of-frame twin sharing showed a weaker excess.

CDR3 length: 14 amino acids. The V end was cut by 8 bases, the J end by 3 bases, with 15 bases between. CDR1 KGHDR and CDR2 SFDVKD come from the germline V gene. TCRdb recomputed calls from the 5' RACE reads with MiXCR, one row per CDR3 protein. The sample records about 730,000 distinct CDR3 sequences, approximately 22% being singletons. As regards this clonotype: The antigen remains undetermined.

The same data also contributed to another study, on T cells expressing NK-cell markers.

V and J are TRBV24-1 and TRBJ1-2; no reliable D call. Material for sequencing was PBMCs. The TCR was taken from a woman aged 18-30 years in good health. CDR3 nucleotides: TGTGCCACCACCCTCCTGGACTGCGACTATGGCTACACCTTC. It is translated as CATTLLDCDYGYTF.